A single sample is the source of the 26 T cell receptor beta chains below, sequenced in a study of HIV-infected children after antiretroviral therapy interruption. The TCR library was built from RNA with a 3' RACE protocol and unique molecular identifiers. Each CDR3 protein gets one entry after TCRdb re-called the 3' RACE reads with MiXCR. The repertoire includes fewer than 100,000 distinct CDR3 sequences, roughly 6.7% of them detected once, and 0.9% to 1.3% sits in the top ten. The treatment denotes: PENTA 11 planned treatment interruption arm or continuous ART arm. The sample was CD45RA+ CD4+ T cells from PBMCs, pooled from several time points, taken from a donor given antiretroviral therapy, either interrupted or continuous. Subset: naive CD4+ CD45RA+ CD45RO- T cells. Receptors were obtained from a pool of human donors with HIV.

At least ten counts were recorded for this clonotype. The V gene is TRBV20-1, the J gene TRBJ1-1, with a possible D match to TRBD1 (6 bases). The CDR3 runs to 13 residues. Germline lookup yields CDR1 DFQATT and CDR2 SNEGSKA (reference sequence). The CDR3 loop reads CRGRRGENTEAFF. As DNA, the CDR3 is TGCAGGGGTAGGAGGGGGGAGAACACTGAAGCTTTCTTT.

Ten or more counts support this clonotype. This sequence joins TRBV12-5 and TRBJ1-1, with a tentative D call TRBD1 (5 bases). CDR3 length equals 15 residues. Trimming cost V 0 bases and J 5 bases, with 13 bases left between them. The germline gives CDR1 LGHNT, CDR2 FRNRAP. The CDR3, as DNA: TGTGCTAGTGGTTTGGTGGGACTACTAAGTACTGAAGCTTTCTTT. Translating gives CASGLVGLLSTEAFF.

The sample holds many counts of this clonotype. This chain connects TRBV6-4 to TRBJ2-1; no definite D call. The CDR3 is 16 amino acids. CDR1 is MRHNA, CDR2 SNTAGT, per germline. V lost 0 bases to trimming and J lost 0 bases, with 9 bases between them. For the CDR3, the DNA is TGTGCCAGCAGTGACTCTTTCTTGAGCTCCTACAATGAGCAGTTCTTC. Translated, it gives CASSDSFLSSYNEQFF.

In its sample, this clonotype was seen many times. The V call is TRBV7-2, the J call TRBJ2-7; D perhaps matches TRBD2 (5 bases). Trimming stripped 1 base from V and 7 bases from J, with 11 bases between. The CDR3 loop spans 13 amino acids. CDR1 is SGHTA, CDR2 FQGNSA, per germline. The CDR3 region is CASSLVIRGEQYF. CDR3 DNA sequence: TGTGCCAGCAGCTTAGTTATACGCGGGGAGCAGTACTTC.

This clonotype was seen ten or more times. The J gene is TRBJ2-2, the V gene TRBV14; TRBD1 is a possible D gene (5 bases). The length of the CDR3 is 16 residues. CDR1 SGHDN and CDR2 FVKESK come from the germline V gene. Trimming removed 3 bases from V and 2 bases from J, with 13 bases in between. CDR3 sequence (DNA): TGTGCCAGCAGCCACCTTCGTGGACAAAACACCGGGGAGCTGTTTTTT. This codes for CASSHLRGQNTGELFF.

This clonotype showed up many times. This rearrangement joins TRBV10-3 to TRBJ1-5, with no clear D. Germline CDR1 is ENHRY and CDR2 is SYGVKD. V was clipped by 3 bases and J by 6 bases, with 6 bases between them. The CDR3 contains 12 residues. As DNA, the CDR3 is TGTGCCATCAGTGAAGGTACTCAGCCCCAGCATTTT. Its protein is CAISEGTQPQHF.

This clonotype was seen ten or more times. V and J are TRBV10-3 and TRBJ2-1; 7 bases are shared with TRBD1. Germline V gene lookup returns CDR1 ENHRY and CDR2 SYGVKD. After removal of 6 bases from V and 8 bases from J, the junction contained 4 bases not matched to a gene. CDR3 length: 12 residues. DNA of the CDR3: TGTGCCATCAGCGCGACAGGGTATGAGCAGTTCTTC. Residues: CAISATGYEQFF.

This clonotype was counted at least ten times. J is TRBJ2-2 and V is TRBV9; 7 nucleotides line up with TRBD1. Germline V gene data show CDR1 as SGDLS and CDR2 as YYNGEE. V was pared by 3 bases and J by 5 bases, with 7 bases of the junction left unmatched. CDR3 length equals 15 residues. CDR3 sequence reads: CASSERQGRTGELFF. The CDR3, as DNA: TGTGCCAGCAGCGAACGACAGGGTCGGACCGGGGAGCTGTTTTTT.

This clonotype was counted between two and nine times. The chain recombines TRBV6-2 or TRBV6-3 with TRBJ2-1; D remains unclear. Deletions cut 0 bases from V and 8 bases from J, with 11 bases between. This CDR3 comprises 14 residues. Germline V gives CDR1 MNHEY, CDR2 SVGEGT. Here the CDR3 DNA reads TGTGCCAGCAGTTACTCGTGGCAGATCGATGAGCAGTTCTTC. Residues: CASSYSWQIDEQFF.

This clonotype was observed many times. This chain uses TRBV6-1 with TRBJ2-7; 7 bases align to TRBD1. V shed 3 bases, J shed 3 bases, and the junction held 14 bases outside the gene matches. CDR3 length: 17 residues. Germline CDR1 and CDR2: MNHNS and SASEGT. CDR3 in amino acids: CASSERPWGQSDYEQYF. CDR3 coding DNA: TGTGCCAGCAGTGAGCGTCCGTGGGGACAGAGCGACTACGAGCAGTACTTC.

This clonotype appeared many times. The V call is TRBV9, the J call TRBJ2-1, with D possibly matching TRBD1 (6 bases). CDR1 and CDR2 (germline): SGDLS, YYNGEE. V was shortened by 3 bases and J by 6 bases, with 22 bases between the two germline ends. The CDR3 consists of 17 residues. DNA for the CDR3: TGTGCCAGCAGCGCTAAACTAATGGCAGGGGAATGCAATGAGCAGTTCTTC. This sequence encodes CASSAKLMAGECNEQFF. The full variable domain, rest sourced from reference TRBV9 and TRBJ2-1, is DSGVTQTPKHLITATGQRVTLRCSPRSGDLSVYWYQQSLDQGLQFLIQYYNGEERAKGNILERFSAQQFPDLHSELNLSSLELGDSALYFCASSAKLMAGECNEQFFGPGTRLTVL.

This clonotype was recorded at least ten times. The rearrangement joins TRBV5-1 to TRBJ2-1, with 9 bases aligning to TRBD2. With V trimmed by 1 base and J by 0 bases, 23 bases remained unmatched. The CDR3 has 23 residues. The V gene's germline CDR1 is SGHRS and CDR2 YFSETQ. CDR3 sequence: CASSLFPAGRLAAHKSSYNEQFF. The CDR3 coding sequence is TGCGCCAGCAGCTTGTTCCCGGCCGGGAGACTAGCGGCCCACAAGAGCTCCTACAATGAGCAGTTCTTC.

This clonotype was counted between two and nine times. The rearrangement uses TRBV5-1 and TRBJ2-7, with 7 bases that match TRBD2. There are 13 residues in the CDR3. J lost 0 bases, V lost 4 bases, and 1 base had no gene match. Germline V CDR1 and CDR2: SGHRS, YFSETQ. The CDR3, as DNA: TGCGCCAGCAGCCGGGACTACTCCTACGAGCAGTACTTC. It is translated as CASSRDYSYEQYF.

This clonotype was seen at least ten times. The V and J genes are TRBV2 and TRBJ1-1; D uncertain. The V end lost 8 bases, the J end lost 0 bases, and 13 bases lay between the germline ends. The germline V gene has CDR1 SNHLY and CDR2 FYNNEI. This CDR3 is built from 14 residues. CDR3 sequence: CASVLLTLNTEAFF. The CDR3 DNA sequence: TGTGCCAGCGTCCTACTCACACTGAACACTGAAGCTTTCTTT.

In its sample, this clonotype was seen a few times. The genes are TRBV2 and TRBJ2-1; 9 positions agree with TRBD2. Germline V gene lookup returns CDR1 SNHLY and CDR2 FYNNEI. This CDR3 is 16 amino acids long. V trimming: 5 bases; J trimming: 4 bases; junction bases outside the gene matches: 9. This CDR3 reads CASSSRGGVIYNEQFF. Written as DNA, the CDR3 is TGTGCCAGCAGTTCCCGCGGGGGGGTGATTTACAATGAGCAGTTCTTC.

This clonotype was seen a handful of times. V usage is TRBV2 and J usage is TRBJ2-7; no clear D gene. The germline CDR1 and CDR2 sequences are SNHLY and FYNNEI. The CDR3 extends over 11 amino acids. V lost 5 bases and J 3 bases, leaving 5 bases between the germline ends. The CDR3 protein is CASSQNYEQYF. The DNA for the CDR3 is TGTGCCAGCAGTCAAAACTACGAGCAGTACTTC.

This clonotype was detected ten times or more. This rearrangement joins TRBV6-6 to TRBJ2-3; D unresolved. The CDR3 runs to 14 residues. Germline-derived CDR1 and CDR2 are MNHNY and SVGAGI (reference sequence). The V and J ends lost 2 bases and 2 bases respectively, with 8 bases between them. The CDR3 protein is CASSYRADTDTQYF. In DNA, the CDR3 is TGTGCCAGCAGTTACAGGGCGGACACAGATACGCAGTATTTT.

This clonotype showed up many times. The chain combines TRBV2 with TRBJ2-1; 9 bases match TRBD1. The CDR3 runs to 16 residues. Looked up from germline, CDR1 is SNHLY and CDR2 is FYNNEI. With 6 bases clipped from V and 6 bases from J, the junction kept 12 bases outside the gene matches. CDR3 protein: CASRAGTGTWINEQFF. The CDR3 bases are TGTGCCAGCAGAGCCGGGACAGGGACATGGATCAATGAGCAGTTCTTC.

This clonotype was seen at least ten times. The CDR3 spells CASSPPSLINEQFF. Written as DNA, the CDR3 is TGTGCCAGCTCACCACCGTCCCTTATCAATGAGCAGTTCTTC. The V call is TRBV18, the J call TRBJ2-1; D remains ambiguous. The CDR3 is 14 residues long. The germline CDR1 and CDR2 sequences are KGHSH and LQKENI. V lost 0 bases to trimming and J lost 6 bases, with 9 bases between them.

This clonotype was observed at least ten times. J is TRBJ2-7 and V is TRBV12-3 or TRBV12-4; 7 bases match TRBD1. The CDR3 sequence is 15 residues long. The V gene end was trimmed by 6 bases and the J gene end by 3 bases; junction bases not matched to a gene: 11. CDR3: CASSRGQLTHYEQYF. The DNA for the CDR3 is TGTGCCAGCAGCCGGGGACAGCTCACCCACTACGAGCAGTACTTC.

This chain joins TRBV29-1 and TRBJ1-2; 8 nucleotides align to TRBD1. Trimming at V came to 4 bases and at J to 2 bases, leaving 3 bases not matched to a gene. The CDR3 length is 13 residues. CDR1 is SQVTM, CDR2 ANQGSEA, per germline. Here the CDR3 reads CSVGQGLNYGYTF. CDR3 in DNA: TGCAGCGTTGGACAGGGGCTAAACTATGGCTACACCTTC.

The V call is TRBV5-1, the J call TRBJ2-7; D is perhaps TRBD1 (6 bases). The CDR3 runs to 12 residues. V shed 6 bases and J shed 2 bases, with 9 bases lying between them. Germline CDR1 SGHRS, CDR2 YFSETQ. The CDR3 bases are TGCGCCAGCACCGGGACAACCTACGAGCAGTACTTC. It is translated as CASTGTTYEQYF.

This clonotype was recorded many times. The CDR3 is CASSSGSQKGGYTF. The CDR3 region has the DNA TGTGCCAGCAGCTCCGGGTCCCAAAAAGGGGGCTACACCTTC. J is TRBJ1-2 and V is TRBV5-5; the D is unclear. The CDR3 has 14 residues. The V and J ends lost 3 bases and 8 bases respectively, with 17 bases between them. From germline, CDR1 is SGHKS and CDR2 YYEKEE (reference sequence).

This clonotype was detected a few times. The DNA of the CDR3 is TGTGCCAGCAGCTCCCAGGGACTAGCGGAACACTCCTACAATGAGCAGTTCTTC. Translating it yields CASSSQGLAEHSYNEQFF. The rearrangement uses TRBV7-8 and TRBJ2-1, with 11 bases identical to TRBD2. The CDR3 contains 18 residues. J lost 0 bases, V lost 4 bases, and 8 bases had no gene match. Germline CDR1 reads SGHVS; CDR2 reads FQNEAQ.

This clonotype has at least ten counts. The chain has TRBV6-1 and TRBJ1-5; D not certain. Germline values: CDR1 MNHNS, CDR2 SASEGT. This CDR3 has 15 residues. Trimming removed 2 bases from V and 0 bases from J, with 8 bases in between. The CDR3 protein is CASSERPSSNQPQHF. The DNA for the CDR3 is TGTGCCAGCAGTGAACGACCGAGTAGCAATCAGCCCCAGCATTTT.

The chain carries TRBV3-1 and TRBJ2-7, with 7 bases matching TRBD2. CDR1 and CDR2 from the germline V gene are LGHDT and YNNKEL (reference sequence). Trimming at V came to 4 bases and at J to 5 bases, leaving 11 bases not matched to a gene. CDR3 length: 15 amino acids. CDR3 nucleotide sequence: TGTGCCAGCAGCCTCGGGGAGGGGAGGTACGACGAGCAGTACTTC. Encoded protein: CASSLGEGRYDEQYF.